This entry concerns a single T cell receptor (beta chain). These data belong to a study of blood T cell repertoires in COVID-19. Germline V gene lookup returns CDR1 LNHDA and CDR2 SQIVND (reference sequence). The V gene lost 7 bases and the J gene lost 2 bases, with 11 bases spanning the gap. CDR3 length: 14 amino acids. Measured with immunoSEQ multiplex PCR; TCRdb has only the in-frame clones, and not every one. The data show roughly 310,000 clones, around 91% seen once. The specimen sequenced was PBMCs or T cells enriched from blood (not recorded which). The receptor was isolated from a woman aged 40 to 50 who had recovered from COVID-19. V and J are TRBV19 and TRBJ1-4; D possibly corresponds to TRBD1 (6 bases). CDR3 residues: CASTEQGTNEKLFF. Written as DNA, the CDR3 is TGTGCCAGTACCGAACAGGGTACTAATGAAAAACTGTTTTTT.